This is a list of T cell receptor beta chains from one sample in a study of blood T cells in healthy people across ages. One entry per CDR3 protein results from TCRdb running MiXCR on the 5' RACE reads. The table lists under 850,000 distinct CDR3 sequences, 30% to 45% of them singletons, with 10% to 15% in the top ten. Sequenced sample: blood. The receptors derive from a man younger than 35 in good health. Each CDR3 is given without its conserved first and last residue.

v_call	cdr3_aa
TRBV2	ATLGAERLDNEQF
TRBV2	ASSEAAGPRNPYGYT
TRBV27	ASSLDDSPNTEAF
TRBV12-3/TRBV12-4	ASRSRQGRDTEAF
TRBV20-1	SAREDSLNTEAF
TRBV6-2/TRBV6-3	ASRPQGRETEAF
TRBV12-3/TRBV12-4	ASSFRFGTGSYGYT
TRBV21-1	ASSNNKRDGYT
TRBV12-3/TRBV12-4	ASSLVPDEQF
TRBV20-1	SARDPWGGPNNEQY
TRBV20-1	SARVPGQFPYEQY
TRBV7-2	ASSPWTSGVPDTQY
TRBV10-3	AISEGQGFSYEQY
TRBV29-1	SGQSHTEAF
TRBV20-1	SGTSGVAQY
TRBV20-1	SARIGGSYEQY
TRBV20-1	SAPKRLAGLTDTQY
TRBV6-2/TRBV6-3	ASSKTSGGADTQY
TRBV11-1	ASSSHPGATDTQY
TRBV18	ASSRDRPVRDTQY
TRBV7-8	ASSLDRERTDTQY
TRBV12-3/TRBV12-4	ASSWTGDSYT
TRBV9	ASSVQGIQETQY
TRBV29-1	SALTVAETQY
TRBV6-2/TRBV6-3	ASSGQITEAF
TRBV4-1	ASSQDSEGLLAKNIQY
TRBV4-1	ASSQVPQGGGGYGYT
TRBV7-2	ASSLTGVGANVLT
TRBV2	ASSRIRDGLRTQH
TRBV5-5	ASSLALGLAPNTGELF
TRBV12-3/TRBV12-4	ASSVPGTANIQY
TRBV30	AWTTSSRRYNEQY
TRBV7-2	ASKEGAGEKLF
TRBV6-2/TRBV6-3	ASSGRGPSGYT
TRBV12-3/TRBV12-4	ASRDPYPYGYT
TRBV20-1	SARDQGPLY
TRBV27	ASSTGGGITDTQY
TRBV29-1	SVGKSTDTQY
TRBV4-3	ASSQEPAGASGNTIY
TRBV19	ASTINRDSGNTIY
TRBV5-1	ASRRTGESNQPQH
TRBV20-1	SARDSGTGTSGELF
TRBV7-2	ASSLREDNSPLH
TRBV29-1	SVERDRGHNEQF
TRBV5-1	ASSLAIPSQGAF
TRBV27	ASSPNVGPDTQY
TRBV7-9	ASSPMDRGLYGYT
TRBV7-9	ASSEGHTFQETQY
TRBV2	ASVAGELYGYT
TRBV10-3	AISSDGYLSTDTQY
TRBV7-9	ASSPPRLAGRTDTQY
TRBV5-1	ASSLQIGRETQY
TRBV7-3	ASSLTAPAGTTDTQY
TRBV30	ALSRDRPNEQY
TRBV20-1	SASVDRAQH
TRBV29-1	SARTSGGNYNEQF
TRBV7-2	ASSLGKGQGNIQY
TRBV6-6	ASNLSPADTQY